This T cell receptor (beta chain) was profiled in a study of T cell repertoires in cytomegalovirus infection. For the study at large: Evidence of both CMV infection and a matching HLA type came from public TCR beta signatures.

This clonotype was recorded many times. Its antigen is not known. Trimming pared 5 bases from V and 2 bases from J, leaving 7 bases between. The germline CDR1 and CDR2 sequences are SEHNR and FQNEAQ (reference sequence). The CDR3 consists of 13 residues. TCRdb processed the reads anew with MiXCR; each CDR3 protein has one entry. The repertoire holds 800,000 to 950,000 distinct CDR3 sequences, with about 30% as singletons. The sequencing used cultured CD8+ T cells from PBMCs, collected from culture after CMV antigen stimulation. The source is a human donor in good health (CMV status not recorded). Some clones in this sample may be carry-over from other donors' samples. The V gene is TRBV7-9, the J gene TRBJ1-3; possible D gene TRBD1, 5 bases. CDR3 region: CASSGGTGNTIYF. In nucleotides, the CDR3 is TGTGCCAGCAGCGGGGGGACTGGAAACACCATATATTTT.